The 7 T cell receptor beta chains below were found in one sample sequenced in a study of T-cell reconstitution after alpha-beta-depleted transplantation in children. Unique molecular identifiers were incorporated when the TCRbeta library was constructed. TCRdb re-called the PCR reads through MiXCR, storing one row per CDR3 protein. The data hold about 900,000 distinct CDR3 sequences, with roughly 29% observed a single time. This specimen was PBMCs, mostly from graft donor cells, taken 360 days after TCRalphabeta/CD19-depleted stem cell transplant. The receptors shown here come from a boy younger than two who had a stem cell transplant for SCID, so the T cells may come from the graft donor.

The V and J genes are TRBV4-3 and TRBJ2-4, with unresolved D. This CDR3 is 14 amino acids long. The ends were cut back, 0 bases at V and 4 bases at J, with 7 bases in the middle. From germline, CDR1 is LGHNA and CDR2 YSLEER. The CDR3 spells CASSQDVYKNIQYF. The CDR3 DNA is TGCGCCAGCAGCCAAGATGTCTATAAAAACATTCAGTACTTC.

The chain uses TRBV12-3 or TRBV12-4 and TRBJ2-1, with D maybe TRBD2 (7 bases). The CDR3 has 19 residues. The V end was cut by 8 bases, the J end by 0 bases, with 26 bases between. The CDR3 reads CASSSRTPRGGSSYNEQFF. In nucleotides, the CDR3 is TGTGCCAGCTCCTCGAGGACCCCCAGGGGCGGGAGCTCCTACAATGAGCAGTTCTTC.

This clonotype appeared once. This chain joins TRBV5-6 and TRBJ1-1; TRBD1 matches at 7 bases. The CDR3 is made up of 13 amino acids. Trimming removed 5 bases from V and 7 bases from J; junction bases left unmatched: 8. Germline V lookup: CDR1 SGHDT, CDR2 YYEEEE. The CDR3 protein is CASSKGGRGEAFF. The CDR3 bases are TGTGCCAGCAGTAAAGGGGGCCGGGGTGAAGCTTTCTTT.

The rearrangement uses TRBV4-3 and TRBJ2-1, with 9 bases lining up with TRBD1. After removal of 2 bases from V and 6 bases from J, the junction contained 11 bases not matched to a gene. The CDR3 consists of 17 residues. Looked up from germline, CDR1 is LGHNA and CDR2 is YSLEER. The CDR3 loop is CASSQIRPGQGGNEQFF. The CDR3 DNA is TGCGCCAGCAGCCAAATACGACCGGGACAGGGAGGCAATGAGCAGTTCTTC.

This chain joins TRBV11-2 and TRBJ2-1; 15 bases map to TRBD2. Trimming at V came to 6 bases and at J to 7 bases, leaving 13 bases not matched to a gene. The CDR3 is 18 amino acids. Looked up from germline, CDR1 is SGHAT and CDR2 is FQNNGV. The CDR3 DNA reads TGTGCCAGCAGTTTGAGGACTAGCGGGGGGGTTGTTGATAATGAGCAGTTCTTC. Its protein is CASSLRTSGGVVDNEQFF.

This clonotype was detected a few times. The chain has TRBV10-3 and TRBJ2-3, with TRBD2 matching 8 bases. CDR3 size: 16 residues. Germline V gives CDR1 ENHRY, CDR2 SYGVKD. J lost 3 bases, V lost 4 bases, and 9 bases had no gene match. CDR3 in amino acids: CAISGLRGGLTDTQYF. In DNA, the CDR3 is TGTGCCATCAGTGGACTCCGGGGGGGCTTAACAGATACGCAGTATTTT.

This clonotype has just a few counts. The chain couples TRBV5-1 to TRBJ2-2, with unresolved D. CDR3 length: 15 residues. CDR1 is SGHRS, CDR2 YFSETQ, per germline. The V end lost 3 bases, the J end lost 5 bases, and 14 bases lay between the germline ends. CDR3 in amino acids: CASSSGRVLTGELFF. DNA for the CDR3: TGCGCCAGCAGCTCCGGACGGGTTTTGACCGGGGAGCTGTTTTTT.